This TCR beta chain stems from a study of identical twins. Study-level results: Out-of-frame beta sequences exhibited a weaker degree of excess twin sharing. Conclusions relied on cross-sectional statistical analysis, not following the same donors.

In TCRdb, the 5' RACE reads were re-called with MiXCR into one record per CDR3 protein. This sample has about 550,000 distinct CDR3 sequences, with under 25% found just once. This clonotype was counted ten times or more. Its antigen is unknown. These data were also filed under a second study, of yellow fever vaccine responses in identical twins.

Sequencing used CD4+ T cells sorted from blood. This TCR was recovered from a woman aged 18-29 years in good health.

CDR3 region: CATSRAAVPGELFF. CDR3 bases: TGTGCCACCAGCCGGGCAGCAGTCCCCGGGGAGCTGTTTTTT. The chain combines TRBV15 with TRBJ2-2; D is unclear. This CDR3 contains 14 residues. Trimming removed 5 bases from V and 6 bases from J, with 13 bases in between. Germline V gene sequence: CDR1 LNHNV, CDR2 YYDKDF (reference sequence).